This T cell receptor beta chain emerged from a study of shared clonotypes between healthy human individuals (TCRdb year 2020). With regard to the full study: The cohort included three men and a couple of women between 18 and 49 years of age. To increase sequencing depth and limit assay-specific biases, different laboratories used diverse techniques to prepare libraries and sequence TCR repertoires. Leukapheresis yielded between about 0.9 and 9.5 billion PBMCs per donor. The study deeply sequenced blood TCR repertoires of about 5 healthy adults to estimate repertoire size and the extent of clonotype sharing between individuals. For each donor, CD4 naive and CD4 memory were each run on three plates, CD8 naive on two plates, and CD8 memory on one plate. The investigation overall reported the following: Larger estimated clonotype richness was generally found for naive subsets than for memory subsets. Higher generation probabilities were observed for clonotypes shared by all four sorted-subset donors than for non-shared clonotypes. The genetic and exposure-history diversity represented was limited by the small number of donors. Rarefaction of sorted-subset datasets indicated incomplete sequencing despite the large sequencing depth. Sharing across a few donors was observed for about 5% of naive CD4, over 3% of naive CD8, 2% to 2.5% of memory CD4, and roughly 0.4% of memory CD8 clonotypes. Only blood was sampled, and tissue TCR repertoires likely differ from those in blood. Based on pairwise subsampling, the degree of clonotype sharing among donors was expected to be affected by sequencing depth.

From the cysteine through the phenylalanine, the CDR3 covers 14 amino acids. Solely the CDR3 DNA is kept, with 42 bases framed from the first base. CDR1 and CDR2, per the germline V gene (reference sequence), are MNHEY and SMNVEV. Cut back by 6 bases and 6 bases, the V and J ends lie 18 bases apart. As to this clone: Its antigen remains unidentified. No quality values exist for individual bases; no much larger clone is one base distant.

TCR CDR3 regions were amplified from genomic DNA by multiplex PCR using the deep immunoSEQ assay. Extracted genomic DNA from each cell subset was spread evenly across all wells of several immunoSEQ 96-well plates, with each plate serving as a replicate. For sorted subsets, 150 to 250 ng of genomic DNA, equivalent to around 31,000 T cell genomes, went into each replicate PCR. Purified libraries were quantified with a Qubit 3.0 fluorometer, sized on a Bioanalyzer 2100, and re-quantified with the KAPA Library Quantification kit. A separate single-read 150-cycle Illumina NextSeq 550 flow cell was used to sequence each immunoSEQ 96-well plate. Regarding the original processing steps: Because only junctional sequences without quality scores were contained in the immunoSEQ output, filtering matching that applied to full-length reads could not be performed. Sequences were annotated with PyIR, a Python wrapper for IgBLAST v1.9, using IMGT germline references to assign V/J genes and CDR3. Reads were removed for weak V/J assignments (E-value above 1e-6), missing CDR3, stop codons, out-of-frame junctions, or ambiguous translated residues. V3J clonotypes were defined as sequences sharing the same inferred V gene, J gene, and CDR3 amino acid sequence. Percentage overlap between repertoires was calculated by dividing the number of shared unique clonotypes by the size of the smaller repertoire. Three approaches were used to assess repertoire richness: RTK rarefaction, the Chao1 estimator, and Recon v2.1 estimates of unobserved clonotypes. For all TCRbeta clonotypes obtained by the gDNA method from several donors, generation probabilities were computed with OLGA. TCRdb took over this immuneACCESS table, retaining in-frame rearrangements with V and J assigned. Such tables are incomplete; in checked studies, under half of the missing clones stem from an unresolved V gene, and the remainder is unexplained. V, J and clone size are taken as reported in that table, and D and trimming were inferred from the DNA itself. For this sample the table gives about 2.2 million clones, of which more than 85% were detected only once. The top ten clones comprise 1.5% to 2% of the sample.

CD8 naive samples consisted of CD45RO-negative cells that were positively selected for CCR7, yielding a CD45RA+CCR7+ population without TemRA cells. Donors were healthy HIV-negative adults with no recently reported acute infections or vaccinations. Every donor was a Caucasian adult residing in Nashville, Tennessee, USA. Blood was collected by leukapheresis, and PBMCs were isolated by Ficoll-Histopaque density gradient centrifugation and then cryopreserved in liquid nitrogen vapor phase. Analytical flow cytometry was used to check the purity and quantity of every magnetically sorted T cell population. Genomic DNA was isolated from every sorted fraction and measured by UV absorbance on a Nanodrop 2000c.

This chain is built from TRBV27 and TRBJ2-7, with the D gene not clear enough to name. Sequencing used naive CD8+ T cells from PBMCs. Taken with the paper, the label for cell subset or site translates to: CD45RA+CCR7+. This clonotype was sampled from a man aged 18 to 30 in good health. Some clones in this sample may be carry-over from other donors' samples. The CDR3 reads as follows: CASSLGTLGLEQYF. The nucleotides are TGTGCCAGCAGCCTGGGAACCCTGGGCCTCGAGCAGTACTTC.